The subject of this entry is one T cell receptor beta chain. The sample comes from a study of control samples from healthy donors and cancer patients. V gave up 0 bases and J gave up 5 bases; unmatched junction bases: 1. The CDR3 is made up of 14 amino acids. CDR1 and CDR2 (germline): ENHRY, SYGVKD. The data were produced by immunoSEQ multiplex PCR, yet TCRdb's version contains in-frame clones alone and is incomplete. In the table there are approximately 70,000 clones, approximately 87% of which are singletons. Sequenced input: blood. The origin of this receptor is a man aged 45-65 years in good health. The V and J genes are TRBV10-3 and TRBJ2-1, with 7 bases lining up with TRBD2. The CDR3 region is CAISESRGNNEQFF. In DNA form, the CDR3 reads TGTGCCATCAGTGAGTCGCGGGGGAACAATGAGCAGTTCTTC.